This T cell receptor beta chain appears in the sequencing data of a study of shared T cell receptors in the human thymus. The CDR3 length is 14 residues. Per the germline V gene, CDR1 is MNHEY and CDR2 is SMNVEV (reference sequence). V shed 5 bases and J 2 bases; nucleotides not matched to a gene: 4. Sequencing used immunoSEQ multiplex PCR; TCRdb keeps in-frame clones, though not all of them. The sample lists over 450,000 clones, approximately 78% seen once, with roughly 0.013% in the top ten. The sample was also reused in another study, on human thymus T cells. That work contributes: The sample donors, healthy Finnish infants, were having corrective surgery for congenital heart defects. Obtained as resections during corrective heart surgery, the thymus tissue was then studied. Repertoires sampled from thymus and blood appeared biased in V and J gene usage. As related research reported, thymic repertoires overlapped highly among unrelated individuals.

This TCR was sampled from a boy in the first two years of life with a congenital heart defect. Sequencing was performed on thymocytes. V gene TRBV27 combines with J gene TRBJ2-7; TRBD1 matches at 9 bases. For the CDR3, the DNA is TGTGCCAGCAGTATGGGACAGGGTCCCTACGAGCAGTACTTC. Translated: CASSMGQGPYEQYF.